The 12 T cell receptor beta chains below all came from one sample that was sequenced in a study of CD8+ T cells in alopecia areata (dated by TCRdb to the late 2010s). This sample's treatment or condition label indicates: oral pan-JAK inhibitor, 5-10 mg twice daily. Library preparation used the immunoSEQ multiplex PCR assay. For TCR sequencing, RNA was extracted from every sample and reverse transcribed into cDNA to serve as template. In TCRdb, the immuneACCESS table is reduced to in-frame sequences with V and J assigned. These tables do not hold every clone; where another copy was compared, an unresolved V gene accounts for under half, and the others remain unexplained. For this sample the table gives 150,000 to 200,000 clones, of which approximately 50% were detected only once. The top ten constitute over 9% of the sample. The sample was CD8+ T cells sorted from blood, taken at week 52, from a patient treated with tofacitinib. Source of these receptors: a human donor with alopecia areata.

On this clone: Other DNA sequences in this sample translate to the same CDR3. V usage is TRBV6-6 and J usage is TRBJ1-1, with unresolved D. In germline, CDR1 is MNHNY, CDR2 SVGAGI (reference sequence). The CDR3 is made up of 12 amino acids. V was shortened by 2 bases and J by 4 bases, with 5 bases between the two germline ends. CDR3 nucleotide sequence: TGTGCCAGCAGTTACGGAGGCACTGAAGCTTTCTTT. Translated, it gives CASSYGGTEAFF.

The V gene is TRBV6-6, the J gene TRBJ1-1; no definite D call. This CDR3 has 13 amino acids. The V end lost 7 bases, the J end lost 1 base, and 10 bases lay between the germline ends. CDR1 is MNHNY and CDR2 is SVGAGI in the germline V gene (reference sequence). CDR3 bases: TGTGCCAGCATTACGGTGCCGAACACTGAAGCTTTCTTT. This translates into CASITVPNTEAFF.

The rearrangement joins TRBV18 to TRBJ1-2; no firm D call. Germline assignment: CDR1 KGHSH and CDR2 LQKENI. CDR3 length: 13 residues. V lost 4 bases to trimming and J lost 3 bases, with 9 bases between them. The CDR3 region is CASSRGVDYGYTF. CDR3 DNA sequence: TGTGCCAGCTCACGGGGTGTCGACTATGGCTACACCTTC.

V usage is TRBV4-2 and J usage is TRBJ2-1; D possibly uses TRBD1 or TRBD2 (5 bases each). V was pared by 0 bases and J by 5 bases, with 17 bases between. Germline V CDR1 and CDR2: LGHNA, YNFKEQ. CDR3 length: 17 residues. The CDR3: CASSQDEPGTENNEQFF. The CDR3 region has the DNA TGTGCCAGCAGCCAAGATGAGCCGGGGACGGAAAACAATGAGCAGTTCTTC.

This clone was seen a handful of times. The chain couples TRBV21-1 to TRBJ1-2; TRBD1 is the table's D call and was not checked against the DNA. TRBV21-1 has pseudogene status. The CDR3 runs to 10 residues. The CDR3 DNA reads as TGTGCCAGCAGACAGGTGCGAGACACCTTC. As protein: CASRQVRDTF.

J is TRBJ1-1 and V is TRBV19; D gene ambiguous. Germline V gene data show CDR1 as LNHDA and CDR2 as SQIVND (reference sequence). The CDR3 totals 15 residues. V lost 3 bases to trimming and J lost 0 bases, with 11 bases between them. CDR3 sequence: CASSISQILNTEAFF. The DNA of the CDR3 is TGTGCCAGTAGTATCTCGCAGATTCTGAACACTGAAGCTTTCTTT.

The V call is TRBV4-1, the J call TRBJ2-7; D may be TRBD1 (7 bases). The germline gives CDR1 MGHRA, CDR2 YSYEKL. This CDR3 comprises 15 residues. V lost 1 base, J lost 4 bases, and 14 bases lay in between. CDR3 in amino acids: CASSQGPQGGYEQYF. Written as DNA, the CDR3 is TGCGCCAGCAGCCAAGGGCCGCAGGGGGGTTACGAGCAGTACTTC.

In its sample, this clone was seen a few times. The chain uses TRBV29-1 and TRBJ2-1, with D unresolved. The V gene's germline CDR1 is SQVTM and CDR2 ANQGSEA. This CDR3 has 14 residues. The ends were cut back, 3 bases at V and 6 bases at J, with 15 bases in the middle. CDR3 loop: CSVEGSRKGNEQFF. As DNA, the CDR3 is TGCAGCGTTGAGGGCAGTCGGAAGGGCAATGAGCAGTTCTTC.

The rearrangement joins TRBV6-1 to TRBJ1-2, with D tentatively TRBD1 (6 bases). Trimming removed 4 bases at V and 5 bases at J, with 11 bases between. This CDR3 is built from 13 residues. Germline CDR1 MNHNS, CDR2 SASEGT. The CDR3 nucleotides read TGTGCCAGCAGTGGGGGACAAACTTATGGCTACACCTTC. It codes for CASSGGQTYGYTF.

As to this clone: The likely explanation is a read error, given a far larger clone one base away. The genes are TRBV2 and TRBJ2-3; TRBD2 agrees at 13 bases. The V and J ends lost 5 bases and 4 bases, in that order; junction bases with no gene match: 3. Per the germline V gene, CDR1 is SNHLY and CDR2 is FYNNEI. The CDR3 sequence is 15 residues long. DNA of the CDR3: TGTGCCAGCAGTTACACTAGCGGGGGGGCAGATACGCAGTATTTT. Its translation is CASSYTSGGADTQYF. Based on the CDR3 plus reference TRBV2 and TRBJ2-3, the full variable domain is EPEVTQTPSHQVTQMGQEVILRCVPISNHLYFYWYRQILGQKVEFLVSFYNNEISEKSEIFDDQFSVERPDGSNFTLKIRSTKLEDSAMYFCASSYTSGGADTQYFGPGTRLTVL.

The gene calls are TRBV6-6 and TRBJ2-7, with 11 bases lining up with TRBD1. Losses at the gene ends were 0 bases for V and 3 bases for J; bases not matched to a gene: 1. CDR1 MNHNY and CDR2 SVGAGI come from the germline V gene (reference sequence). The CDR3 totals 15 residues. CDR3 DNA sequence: TGTGCCAGCAGTTACTCCGGGACAGGGGGCTACGAGCAGTACTTC. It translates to CASSYSGTGGYEQYF.

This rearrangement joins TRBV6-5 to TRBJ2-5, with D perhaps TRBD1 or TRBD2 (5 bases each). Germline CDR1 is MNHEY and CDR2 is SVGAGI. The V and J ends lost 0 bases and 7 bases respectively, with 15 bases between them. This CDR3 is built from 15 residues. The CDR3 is CASSYSRDQQATQYF. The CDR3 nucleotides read TGTGCCAGCAGTTACTCACGGGACCAGCAGGCGACCCAGTACTTC.